The sequence of this T cell receptor (beta chain) was determined in a study of CD8+CD57+ T cells in acquired aplastic anemia. Overall study context: Healthy donor CD4+ cell samples had a mean of about 10 million reads.

From germline, CDR1 is ENHRY and CDR2 SYGVKD. The CDR3 runs 14 residues. V shed 7 bases and J shed 0 bases, with 10 bases lying between them. Overall study findings and caveats: The same twenty-nine CD8+ CDR3 sequences occurred in patients and in controls.

Profiles of TCR beta VDJ and CDR3 were generated from a genomic DNA template. TCRdb reanalysed the reads using MiXCR and keeps one entry per CDR3 protein. The table includes 35,000 to 45,000 distinct CDR3 sequences, around 67% detected once. This clonotype is classed as medium-sized. The antigen is undetermined. The rearrangement joins TRBV10-3 to TRBJ1-3; D call uncertain. The source material was sorted CD4+, CD8+, or CD8+CD57+ T cells (not recorded which) from PBMCs. This clonotype was sampled from a human donor in good health, serving as a control. The CDR3 DNA is TGTGCCATCACAGGCACTCGCTCTGGAAACACCATATATTTT. It is translated as CAITGTRSGNTIYF.